This entry concerns a single T cell receptor (beta chain). In the study's own analysis: Reference gene primer amplification yielded estimated nucleated cell counts. TCRdb's table, derived via immunoSEQ multiplex PCR, lists solely in-frame clones and lacks some. V and J calls and clone size are given by that table; D and trimming were obtained from the DNA. The data hold approximately 210,000 clones, with about nine tenths observed a single time. This entry comes from a study of blood T cell repertoires in COVID-19. Study as a whole: Acute-phase and convalescent COVID-19 samples originated in the United States, Italy and Spain.

Losses at the gene ends were 7 bases for V and 7 bases for J; bases not matched to a gene: 9. CDR1 and CDR2 (germline): ENHRY, SYGVKD. The CDR3 runs 13 residues. The rearrangement joins TRBV10-3 to TRBJ1-2; 7 bases fit TRBD1. This clonotype originated in a man aged 25-45 years who had recovered from COVID-19. Material for sequencing was peripheral blood. CDR3 bases: TGTGCCATCACTTGGGACAGCGAAACTGGCTACACCTTC. Its protein is CAITWDSETGYTF.